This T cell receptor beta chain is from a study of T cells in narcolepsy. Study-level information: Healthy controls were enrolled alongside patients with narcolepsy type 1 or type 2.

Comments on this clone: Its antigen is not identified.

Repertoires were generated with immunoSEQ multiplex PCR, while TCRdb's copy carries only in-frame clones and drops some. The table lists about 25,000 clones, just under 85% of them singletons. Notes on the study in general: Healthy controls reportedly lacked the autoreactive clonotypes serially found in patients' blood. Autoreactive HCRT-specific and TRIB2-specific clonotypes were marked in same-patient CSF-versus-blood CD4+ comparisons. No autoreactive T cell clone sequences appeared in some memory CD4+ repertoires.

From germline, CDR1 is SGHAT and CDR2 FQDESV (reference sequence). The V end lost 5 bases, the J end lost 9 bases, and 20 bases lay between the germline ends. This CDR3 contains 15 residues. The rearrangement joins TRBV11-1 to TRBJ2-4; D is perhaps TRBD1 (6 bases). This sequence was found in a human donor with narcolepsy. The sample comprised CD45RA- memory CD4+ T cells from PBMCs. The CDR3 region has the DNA TGTGCCAGCAGCGCCCGGACAGCACTAGGGGGCATTCAGTACTTC. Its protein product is CASSARTALGGIQYF.